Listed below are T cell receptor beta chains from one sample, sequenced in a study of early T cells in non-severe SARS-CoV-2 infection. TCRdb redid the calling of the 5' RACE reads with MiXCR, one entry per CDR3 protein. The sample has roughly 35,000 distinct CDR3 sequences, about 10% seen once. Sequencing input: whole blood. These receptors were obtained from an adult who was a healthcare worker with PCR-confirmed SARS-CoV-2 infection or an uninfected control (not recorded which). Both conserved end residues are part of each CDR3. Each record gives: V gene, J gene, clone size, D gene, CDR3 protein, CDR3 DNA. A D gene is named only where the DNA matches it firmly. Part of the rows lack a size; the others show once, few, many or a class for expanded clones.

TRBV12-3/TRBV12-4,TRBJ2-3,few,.,CASSSTRSRDTQYF,TGTGCCAGCAGTTCCACTAGGTCGCGGGATACGCAGTATTTT
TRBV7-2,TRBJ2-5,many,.,CASSLNGRGRETQYF,TGTGCCAGCAGCTTAAACGGACGGGGAAGGGAGACCCAGTACTTC
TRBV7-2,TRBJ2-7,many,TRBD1,CASSLAYRGDEQYF,TGTGCCAGCAGCTTAGCCTACAGGGGCGACGAGCAGTACTTC
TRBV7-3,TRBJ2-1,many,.,CASSLSAASYNEQFF,TGTGCCAGCAGCTTATCGGCGGCTTCCTACAATGAGCAGTTCTTC
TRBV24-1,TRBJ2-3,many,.,CATSDPQGADQADTQYF,TGTGCCACCAGTGATCCCCAAGGCGCGGACCAGGCAGATACGCAGTATTTT
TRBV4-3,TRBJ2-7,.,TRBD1,CASSPGTGRPYEQYF,TGCGCCAGCAGCCCCGGGACAGGGCGTCCCTACGAGCAGTACTTC
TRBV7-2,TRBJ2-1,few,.,CASTSGGGGYNEQFF,TGTGCCAGCACCTCGGGGGGCGGGGGTTACAATGAGCAGTTCTTC
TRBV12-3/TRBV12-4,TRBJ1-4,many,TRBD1,CASSHRQGGDEKLFF,TGTGCCAGCAGTCACAGACAGGGAGGGGATGAAAAACTGTTTTTT
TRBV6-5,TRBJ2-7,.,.,CASSFGRGAYEQYF,TGTGCCAGCAGTTTTGGCAGGGGAGCCTACGAGCAGTACTTC
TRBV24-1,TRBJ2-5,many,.,CATSDLGGNQYF,TGTGCCACCAGTGATTTAGGGGGTAACCAGTACTTC
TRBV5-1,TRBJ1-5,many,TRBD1,CASSPDRADNQPQHF,TGCGCCAGCAGCCCCGACAGGGCCGACAATCAGCCCCAGCATTTT
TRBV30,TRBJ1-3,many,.,CAWSRGTPSGNTIYF,TGTGCCTGGAGTCGGGGAACCCCATCTGGAAACACCATATATTTT
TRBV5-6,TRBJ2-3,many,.,CASSLEDTQYF,TGTGCCAGCAGCTTAGAAGATACGCAGTATTTT
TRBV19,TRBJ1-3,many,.,CASSIEIMSSGNTIYF,TGTGCCAGTAGTATCGAGATAATGAGCTCTGGAAACACCATATATTTT
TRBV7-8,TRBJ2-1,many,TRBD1,CASSSGTGLNNEQFF,TGTGCCAGCAGCTCCGGGACAGGGTTAAACAATGAGCAGTTCTTC
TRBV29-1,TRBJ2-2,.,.,CSVGEGTGELFF,TGCAGCGTAGGCGAAGGCACCGGGGAGCTGTTTTTT
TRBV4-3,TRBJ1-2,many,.,CASSQERLHGYTF,TGCGCCAGCAGCCAAGAGCGGCTACACGGCTACACCTTC
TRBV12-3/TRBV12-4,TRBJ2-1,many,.,CASSQNSYNEQFF,TGTGCCAGCAGTCAGAACAGCTACAATGAGCAGTTCTTC
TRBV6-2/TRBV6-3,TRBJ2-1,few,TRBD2,CASRPSGGATSGGYYNEQFF,TGTGCCAGCAGACCGAGCGGGGGTGCTACTAGCGGGGGTTACTACAATGAGCAGTTCTTC
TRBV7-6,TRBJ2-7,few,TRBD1,CASSPRTGGGSYEQYF,TGTGCCAGCAGCCCGCGGACAGGGGGCGGGTCCTACGAGCAGTACTTC
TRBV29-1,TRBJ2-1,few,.,CSVHHPSYNEQFF,TGCAGCGTTCACCACCCCTCCTACAATGAGCAGTTCTTC
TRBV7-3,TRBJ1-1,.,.,CASSWDPANTEAFF,TGTGCCAGCAGCTGGGACCCAGCGAACACTGAAGCTTTCTTT
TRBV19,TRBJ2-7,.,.,CASSIRLLSYEQYF,TGTGCCAGTAGTATTAGACTACTCTCCTACGAGCAGTACTTC
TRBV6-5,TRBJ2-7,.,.,CASSSREGREQYF,TGTGCCAGCAGTAGCAGGGAAGGGCGTGAGCAGTACTTC
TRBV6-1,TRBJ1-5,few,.,CASSAGRLQPQHF,TGTGCCAGCAGTGCCGGACGGTTGCAGCCCCAGCATTTT
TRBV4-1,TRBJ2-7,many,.,CASSQGWEGGQSYEQYF,TGCGCCAGCAGCCAGGGCTGGGAGGGGGGCCAATCCTACGAGCAGTACTTC
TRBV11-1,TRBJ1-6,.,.,CASSSGQGDNSPLHF,TGTGCCAGCAGCTCCGGACAAGGAGATAATTCACCCCTCCACTTT
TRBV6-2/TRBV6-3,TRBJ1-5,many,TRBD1,CASSPTGGNQPQHF,TGTGCCAGCAGCCCCACAGGGGGCAATCAGCCCCAGCATTTT
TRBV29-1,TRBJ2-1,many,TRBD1,CSVMTGGGDEQFF,TGCAGCGTCATGACAGGGGGAGGCGATGAGCAGTTCTTC
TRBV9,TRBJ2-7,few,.,CASSAGGPYEQYF,TGTGCCAGCAGCGCTGGGGGACCCTACGAGCAGTACTTC
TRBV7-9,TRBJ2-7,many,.,CASSFLGSSYEQYF,TGTGCCAGCAGCTTTTTGGGGAGCTCCTACGAGCAGTACTTC
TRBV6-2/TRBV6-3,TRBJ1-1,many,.,CASSYPANTEAFF,TGTGCCAGCAGTTACCCAGCTAACACTGAAGCTTTCTTT